The present entry profiles one T cell receptor (beta chain) with its context. Its antigen is as yet unknown. The CDR3 totals 14 residues. Germline V gene lookup returns CDR1 MNHEY and CDR2 SVGAGI. The V and J ends lost 6 bases and 4 bases respectively, with 15 bases between them. Naive CD8 isolation took CD45RO-negative cells positively selected for CCR7 and excluded terminally differentiated effector memory CD45RA+ cells. This sample stems from a study of shared clonotypes between healthy human individuals. Broader study findings: Only a few donors were included, so the genetic and exposure-history diversity represented was limited.

Produced via immunoSEQ multiplex PCR; TCRdb's table is partial and in-frame only. This sample has approximately 600,000 clones, with roughly 95% found just once. What was sequenced was naive CD8+ T cells sorted from blood. The chain carries TRBV6-5 and TRBJ1-1; D may be TRBD1 (6 bases). The sequence was collected from a woman in her twenties or thirties in good health. CDR3 nucleotides: TGTGCCAGCAGCCAAGACGGGGGCCGCACTGAAGCTTTCTTT. Translating it yields CASSQDGGRTEAFF.